What follows is one TCR beta chain and its context. J lost 4 bases, V lost 3 bases, and 6 bases had no gene match. This CDR3 has 16 amino acids. CDR1 is MNHEY and CDR2 is SMNVEV in the germline V gene (reference sequence). Sequencing used immunoSEQ multiplex PCR; TCRdb keeps in-frame clones, though not all of them. The sample includes about 27,000 clones, about 91% of them seen just once. The data were obtained in a study of blood T cell repertoires in COVID-19. Study-wide background: The United States, Italy and Spain were the sources of the acute and convalescent COVID-19 samples.

The chain recombines TRBV27 with TRBJ2-5, with TRBD2 identical over 12 bases. The sequence came from a human donor with active COVID-19. The donor label of this sample is uncertain. Input material: peripheral blood. The CDR3 is CASSLLAGGRVETQYF. DNA for the CDR3: TGTGCCAGCAGTTTGCTAGCGGGGGGGAGAGTAGAGACCCAGTACTTC.